What follows are 18 T cell receptor beta chains derived from one specimen sequenced in a study of T-cell reconstitution after alpha-beta-depleted transplantation in children. Unique molecular identifiers were built into the TCRbeta library. TCRdb called the PCR reads again in MiXCR, with one record for every CDR3 protein. The table records approximately 500,000 distinct CDR3 sequences, over 9.5% of them present only once. The source was PBMCs, collected before TCRalphabeta/CD19-depleted stem cell transplant. The receptor set was obtained from a child aged 2-15 years with inherited bone marrow failure, due to receive a stem cell transplant.

This clonotype occurred many times. The V gene is TRBV4-1, the J gene TRBJ2-7; 13 bases are a match to TRBD2. The length of the CDR3 is 17 residues. The V segment lost 4 bases and the J segment 0 bases; nucleotides outside the gene matches: 6. Germline CDR1 MGHRA, CDR2 YSYEKL. The DNA for the CDR3 is TGCGCCAGCAGCCTCGGGACTAGCGGGAAAAGCTCCTACGAGCAGTACTTC. This sequence encodes CASSLGTSGKSSYEQYF.

This clonotype was counted many times. V gene TRBV6-1 combines with J gene TRBJ2-1; TRBD2 aligns across 11 bases. V was clipped by 2 bases and J by 3 bases; unmatched bases: 3. Germline CDR1 is MNHNS and CDR2 is SASEGT. The CDR3 has 16 amino acids. CDR3 sequence reads: CASSELAGGVYNEQFF. The CDR3 nucleotides are TGTGCCAGCAGTGAACTAGCGGGAGGTGTCTACAATGAGCAGTTCTTC.

The sample holds a few counts of this clonotype. This chain joins TRBV12-3 or TRBV12-4 and TRBJ2-7; D is uncertain. V lost 3 bases, J lost 2 bases, and 8 bases lay in between. The CDR3 runs 13 residues. This CDR3 is CASSFLSPYEQYF. The CDR3 DNA follows: TGTGCCAGCAGTTTTTTATCCCCCTACGAGCAGTACTTC.

The chain is built from TRBV6-1 and TRBJ2-1; 9 nucleotides align to TRBD2. Germline trimming cut 2 bases from V and 6 bases from J; bases unmatched to any gene: 5. The CDR3 has 15 residues. Per the germline V gene, CDR1 is MNHNS and CDR2 is SASEGT. The CDR3 loop reads CASSEYWTSANEQFF. The CDR3 DNA is TGTGCCAGCAGTGAATATTGGACTAGCGCCAATGAGCAGTTCTTC.

The chain joins TRBV4-1 to TRBJ2-1; maybe TRBD1 (6 bases). This CDR3 spans 17 amino acids. Germline CDR1 and CDR2: MGHRA and YSYEKL. Trimming removed 6 bases from V and 8 bases from J, with 26 bases in between. CDR3 sequence: CASRQGLVRAPGDEQFF. DNA for the CDR3: TGCGCCAGCAGACAGGGCCTAGTGCGGGCCCCCGGGGATGAGCAGTTCTTC.

This clonotype was recorded a few times. The junction and the germline gene differ at one end; a read error may be behind it. This chain connects TRBV20-1 to TRBJ2-4, with 10 bases aligning to TRBD2. This CDR3 spans 16 amino acids. Germline V CDR1 and CDR2: DFQATT, SNEGSKA (reference sequence). Here the CDR3 DNA reads TGCTGTGCTGGCACAGCGGGAGGGCGGGCCAAAAACATTCAGTACTTC. Amino acids: CCAGTAGGRAKNIQYF.

This clonotype came up many times. The chain combines TRBV28 with TRBJ2-7; 10 bases align to TRBD2. Per the germline V gene, CDR1 is MDHEN and CDR2 is SYDVKM. V gave up 1 base and J gave up 1 base; unmatched junction bases: 4. This CDR3 is 16 amino acids long. CDR3 bases: TGTGCCAGCAGTTTATTTCTGACTAGCGGGTCCTACGAGCAGTACTTC. Its translation: CASSLFLTSGSYEQYF.

A few counts support this clonotype. CDR3 amino acids: CSAKQGATDTQYF. DNA for the CDR3: TGCAGTGCTAAACAGGGGGCGACGGATACGCAGTATTTT. This chain uses TRBV20-1 with TRBJ2-3; 9 bases line up with TRBD1. Per germline, CDR1 DFQATT and CDR2 SNEGSKA (reference sequence). This CDR3 spans 13 amino acids. The junction had 5 bases not matched to a gene; V was cut back by 4 bases and J by 6 bases.

This clonotype was seen ten or more times. The J gene is TRBJ2-1, the V gene TRBV10-2; possibly TRBD2 for D (6 bases). The CDR3 is made up of 15 amino acids. Deletions cut 6 bases from V and 4 bases from J, with 16 bases between. Germline-derived CDR1 and CDR2 are WSHSY and SAAADI. The CDR3 sequence is CASRLGSGAYNEQFF. In DNA form, the CDR3 reads TGCGCCAGCAGGTTAGGTAGCGGAGCTTACAATGAGCAGTTCTTC.

This clonotype was counted at least ten times. The chain has TRBV7-2 and TRBJ1-2, with 7 bases identical to TRBD1. CDR3 size: 14 residues. Germline V gene sequence: CDR1 SGHTA, CDR2 FQGNSA. The V and J ends lost 5 bases and 7 bases, in that order; junction bases with no gene match: 10. The chain's CDR3 is CASSHRTGLRGYTF. The CDR3 DNA is TGTGCCAGCAGCCATCGGACAGGCTTGCGTGGCTACACCTTC.

This clonotype has ten or more counts. The chain links TRBV27 to TRBJ1-5, with D unresolved. Germline V gene lookup returns CDR1 MNHEY and CDR2 SMNVEV (reference sequence). This CDR3 spans 13 amino acids. Between the trimmed V and J ends, which lost 5 bases and 7 bases, there was a span of 12 bases. CDR3 amino acids: CASSVGFWQPQHF. The CDR3 DNA follows: TGTGCCAGCAGTGTAGGGTTTTGGCAGCCCCAGCATTTT.

This clonotype was observed at least ten times. V is TRBV27 and J is TRBJ2-1; the D call may be TRBD1 or TRBD2 (6 bases each). Germline CDR1 is MNHEY and CDR2 is SMNVEV (reference sequence). Trimming cost V 1 base and J 7 bases, with 11 bases left between them. The CDR3 contains 14 residues. As DNA, the CDR3 is TGTGCCAGCAGTTTATTTGGAGGGGGGAATGAGCAGTTCTTC. It yields the protein CASSLFGGGNEQFF.

This clonotype has only a few counts. The V and J genes are TRBV7-2 and TRBJ2-3, with 10 nucleotides matching TRBD2. The CDR3 contains 17 residues. Germline CDR1 and CDR2: SGHTA and FQGNSA. V lost 1 base, J lost 3 bases, and 7 bases stayed unmatched. The CDR3 reads CASSLGASGRATDTQYF. The DNA of the CDR3 is TGTGCCAGCAGCTTAGGCGCTAGCGGGAGAGCTACAGATACGCAGTATTTT.

Ten or more counts support this clonotype. The genes are TRBV7-2 and TRBJ1-5, with 8 bases aligning to TRBD1. CDR1 and CDR2 (germline): SGHTA, FQGNSA. Trimming removed 5 bases from V and 4 bases from J; junction bases left unmatched: 7. The CDR3 extends over 15 amino acids. The CDR3 region is CASSPDRGINQPQHF. The CDR3 nucleotides read TGTGCCAGCAGCCCCGACAGGGGAATAAATCAGCCCCAGCATTTT.

The chain has TRBV5-1 and TRBJ2-7, with D perhaps matching TRBD2 (5 bases). The length of the CDR3 is 15 residues. The V end lost 1 base, the J end lost 6 bases, and 17 bases lay between the germline ends. Germline CDR1 is SGHRS and CDR2 is YFSETQ. The CDR3 bases are TGCGCCAGCAGCTTGCTGTCCACCTCGCGGGCCGAGCAGTACTTC. Amino acids: CASSLLSTSRAEQYF.

This clonotype was detected ten times or more. The rearrangement joins TRBV20-1 to TRBJ2-1; 7 bases align to TRBD2. Unmatched junction bases numbered 2, after V lost 6 bases and J lost 0 bases. The length of the CDR3 is 13 residues. Germline V gene sequence: CDR1 DFQATT, CDR2 SNEGSKA (reference sequence). The CDR3 protein is CSAAGTSYNEQFF. DNA for the CDR3: TGCAGTGCAGCGGGAACCTCCTACAATGAGCAGTTCTTC.

This clonotype was found many times. The chain joins TRBV27 to TRBJ2-3, with TRBD2 matching 7 bases. This CDR3 region has 15 residues. Germline V gene data show CDR1 as MNHEY and CDR2 as SMNVEV (reference sequence). J was trimmed by 7 bases and V by 5 bases; bases with no gene match: 12. In DNA form, the CDR3 reads TGTGCCAGCAGTCTTATAGCGGGCGGAATGAATACGCAGTATTTT. Amino acid sequence: CASSLIAGGMNTQYF.

This clonotype was seen at least ten times. The chain links TRBV6-1 to TRBJ1-2; perhaps TRBD1 as D (6 bases). The CDR3 loop spans 13 amino acids. Per germline, CDR1 MNHNS and CDR2 SASEGT. The V end was cut by 7 bases, the J end by 4 bases, with 13 bases between. CDR3 sequence: CASTMQGLYGYTF. The CDR3 DNA is TGTGCCAGCACCATGCAGGGGCTCTATGGCTACACCTTC.